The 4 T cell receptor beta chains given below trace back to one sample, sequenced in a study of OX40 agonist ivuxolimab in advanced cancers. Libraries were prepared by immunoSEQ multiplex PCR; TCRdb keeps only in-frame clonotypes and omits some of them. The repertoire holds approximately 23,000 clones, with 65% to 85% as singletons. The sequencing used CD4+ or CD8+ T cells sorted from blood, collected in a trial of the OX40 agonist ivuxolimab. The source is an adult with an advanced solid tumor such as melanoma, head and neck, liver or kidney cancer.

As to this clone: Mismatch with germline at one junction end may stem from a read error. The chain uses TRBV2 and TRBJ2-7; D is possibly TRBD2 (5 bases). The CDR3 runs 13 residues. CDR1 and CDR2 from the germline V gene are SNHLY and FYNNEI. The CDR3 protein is CAGRRRLPYERYF. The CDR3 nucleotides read TGTGCCGGGCGCAGGAGGCTCCCCTACGAGCGGTACTTC. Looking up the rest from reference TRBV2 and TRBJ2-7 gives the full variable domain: EPEVTQTPSHQVTQMGQEVILRCVPISNHLYFYWYRQILGQKVEFLVSFYNNEISEKSEIFDDQFSVERPDGSNFTLKIRSTKLEDSAMYFCAGRRRLPYERYFGPGTRLTVT.

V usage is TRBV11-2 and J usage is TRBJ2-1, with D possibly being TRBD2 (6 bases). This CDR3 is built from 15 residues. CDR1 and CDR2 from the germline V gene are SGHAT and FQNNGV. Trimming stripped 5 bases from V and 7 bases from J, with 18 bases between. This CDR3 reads CASSVRDSGRNEQFF. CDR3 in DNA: TGTGCCAGCAGCGTCCGGGACTCTGGCAGGAATGAGCAGTTCTTC.

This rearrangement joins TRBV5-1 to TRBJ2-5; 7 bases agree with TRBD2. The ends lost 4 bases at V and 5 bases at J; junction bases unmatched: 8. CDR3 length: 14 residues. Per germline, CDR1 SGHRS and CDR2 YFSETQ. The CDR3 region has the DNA TGCGCCAGCAGCCCCCGTGGTAGCGGGGAGACCCAGTACTTC. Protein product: CASSPRGSGETQYF.

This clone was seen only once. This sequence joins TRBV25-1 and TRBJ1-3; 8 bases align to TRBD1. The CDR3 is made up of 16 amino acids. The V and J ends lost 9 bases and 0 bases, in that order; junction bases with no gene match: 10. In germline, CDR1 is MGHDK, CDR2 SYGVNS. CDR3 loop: CARRDSGGSSGNTIYF. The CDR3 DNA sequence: TGTGCCAGGAGAGATTCAGGGGGCTCCTCTGGAAACACCATATATTTT.